These T cell receptor beta chains were read from a single sample in a study of a mutant IDH1 vaccine in newly diagnosed glioma. These receptors lack a known antigen. Sequenced by immunoSEQ multiplex PCR; TCRdb stores in-frame clones only, minus some. The table lists tens of thousands of clones, more than 80% of them singletons. The specimen was PBMCs, collected from a glioma patient whose treatment included an IDH1 peptide vaccine. Receptors were obtained from a man aged 40-55 years with glioma. The CDR3 runs from the conserved cysteine through the conserved F or W. The order of the fields is J gene, clone size, CDR3 length, V gene, D gene, CDR3 protein, CDR3 DNA. A D gene is named only where the DNA matches it firmly. Clone size is not always given. Where it is, it says once, few, many or a class for expanded clones.

J gene: TRBJ1-4
clone size: few
CDR3 length: 14
V gene: TRBV5-1
D gene: -
CDR3 protein: CASTRGAGNEKLFF
CDR3 DNA: TGCGCCAGCACCCGTGGAGCAGGGAATGAAAAACTGTTTTTT

J gene: TRBJ2-5
clone size: -
CDR3 length: 13
V gene: TRBV28
D gene: TRBD2
CDR3 protein: CASRQTSGETQYF
CDR3 DNA: TGTGCCAGCAGGCAGACTAGCGGGGAGACCCAGTACTTC

J gene: TRBJ2-1
clone size: -
CDR3 length: 15
V gene: TRBV9
D gene: -
CDR3 protein: CASSAWDNSYNEQFF
CDR3 DNA: TGTGCCAGCAGCGCGTGGGATAACTCCTACAATGAGCAGTTCTTC

J gene: TRBJ1-3
clone size: -
CDR3 length: 11
V gene: TRBV28
D gene: -
CDR3 protein: CASRDGNTIYF
CDR3 DNA: TGTGCCAGCAGGGATGGAAACACCATATATTTT

J gene: TRBJ2-7
clone size: -
CDR3 length: 13
V gene: TRBV10-2
D gene: -
CDR3 protein: CASSVGSAYEQYF
CDR3 DNA: TGCGCCAGCAGTGTAGGTAGCGCCTACGAGCAGTACTTC

J gene: TRBJ2-7
clone size: -
CDR3 length: 13
V gene: TRBV29-1
D gene: TRBD1
CDR3 protein: CSVGTGTGYEQYF
CDR3 DNA: TGCAGCGTGGGGACAGGGACGGGATACGAGCAGTACTTC

J gene: TRBJ2-1
clone size: -
CDR3 length: 14
V gene: TRBV5-1
D gene: -
CDR3 protein: CASSSGLERNEQFF
CDR3 DNA: TGCGCCAGCAGCTCTGGCCTTGAAAGAAATGAGCAGTTCTTC

J gene: TRBJ1-1
clone size: few
CDR3 length: 12
V gene: TRBV30
D gene: -
CDR3 protein: CAVGQLNTEAFF
CDR3 DNA: TGTGCCGTCGGACAGTTGAACACTGAAGCTTTCTTT

J gene: TRBJ2-1
clone size: once
CDR3 length: 14
V gene: TRBV28
D gene: -
CDR3 protein: CASRSGWAKDEQFF
CDR3 DNA: TGTGCCAGCAGGTCAGGTTGGGCGAAGGATGAGCAGTTCTTC

J gene: TRBJ2-1
clone size: -
CDR3 length: 15
V gene: TRBV23-1
D gene: TRBD1
CDR3 protein: CASNRTGSSYNEQFF
CDR3 DNA: TGCGCCAGCAATAGGACAGGGAGCTCCTACAATGAGCAGTTCTTC

J gene: TRBJ2-3
clone size: -
CDR3 length: 15
V gene: TRBV9
D gene: TRBD2
CDR3 protein: CASSVSRGGTDTQYF
CDR3 DNA: TGTGCCAGCAGTGTGAGCCGGGGGGGCACAGATACGCAGTATTTT

J gene: TRBJ2-4
clone size: -
CDR3 length: 15
V gene: TRBV7-9
D gene: TRBD2
CDR3 protein: CASSPSGGAKNIQYF
CDR3 DNA: TGTGCCAGCAGCCCTAGCGGGGGGGCCAAAAACATTCAGTACTTC

J gene: TRBJ2-5
clone size: -
CDR3 length: 14
V gene: TRBV5-1
D gene: -
CDR3 protein: CASSLEGLQETQYF
CDR3 DNA: TGCGCCAGCAGCTTGGAGGGCCTTCAAGAGACCCAGTACTTC

J gene: TRBJ1-3
clone size: -
CDR3 length: 19
V gene: TRBV4-2
D gene: TRBD1
CDR3 protein: CASSQGVAAAGGSGNTIYF
CDR3 DNA: TGTGCCAGCAGCCAAGGAGTTGCGGCGGCAGGGGGCTCTGGAAACACCATATATTTT

J gene: TRBJ2-1
clone size: -
CDR3 length: 13
V gene: TRBV9
D gene: -
CDR3 protein: CASSISAYNEQFF
CDR3 DNA: TGTGCCAGCAGCATCTCAGCCTACAATGAGCAGTTCTTC

J gene: TRBJ1-6
clone size: -
CDR3 length: 13
V gene: TRBV5-1
D gene: -
CDR3 protein: CASSLDPQRPLHF
CDR3 DNA: TGCGCCAGCAGCTTAGACCCGCAAAGACCCCTCCACTTT

J gene: TRBJ1-1
clone size: few
CDR3 length: 15
V gene: TRBV27
D gene: TRBD1
CDR3 protein: CASSPGQGVNTEAFF
CDR3 DNA: TGTGCCAGCAGTCCGGGACAGGGGGTCAACACTGAAGCTTTCTTT

J gene: TRBJ2-1
clone size: once
CDR3 length: 14
V gene: TRBV30
D gene: -
CDR3 protein: CAWRRAGRGNEQFF
CDR3 DNA: TGTGCCTGGAGAAGGGCGGGTAGAGGCAATGAGCAGTTCTTC